A selection of T cell receptor beta chains follows, all from one sample in a study of blood T cells in healthy people across ages. TCRdb re-analysed the 5' RACE reads in MiXCR, keeping a single row per CDR3 protein. The sample contains more than 1.4 million distinct CDR3 sequences, roughly 40% of which appear only once. Sequenced: blood. The receptors derive from a woman under 30 in good health. The conserved cysteine and the conserved F or W are not part of the CDR3 here.

J: TRBJ2-5; V: TRBV3-1; CDR3: ASSQSDGPNGQY
J: TRBJ2-2; V: TRBV6-5; CDR3: ASSYLRTSGRANTGELF
J: TRBJ2-3; V: TRBV10-2; CDR3: ASSDLGQGGDTQY
J: TRBJ2-1; V: TRBV6-5; CDR3: ASSYTEALASYNEQF
J: .; V: TRBV7-9; CDR3: ASSSEEYEQY
J: TRBJ1-1; V: TRBV5-1; CDR3: ASSLRTGPNTEAF
J: TRBJ2-1; V: TRBV20-1; CDR3: SASRTRAGVLVYEQF
J: TRBJ2-3; V: TRBV11-3; CDR3: ASSLDRGNTDTQY
J: TRBJ1-2; V: TRBV29-1; CDR3: SVVQGGASNYGYT
J: TRBJ2-7; V: TRBV27; CDR3: ASSMGQTYEQY
J: TRBJ2-3; V: TRBV14; CDR3: ASSQDFYEGTDTQY
J: TRBJ2-1; V: TRBV7-3; CDR3: ASSLTPLAGGTYNEQF
J: TRBJ1-1; V: TRBV6-5; CDR3: ASSRGQGEAF
J: TRBJ1-5; V: TRBV6-1; CDR3: ASSGIGTGNQPQH
J: TRBJ1-2; V: TRBV27; CDR3: ASSFGTGADYT
J: TRBJ1-2; V: TRBV29-1; CDR3: SVMTGVLYGYT
J: TRBJ2-1; V: TRBV18; CDR3: ASSPPLAGGAYNEQF
J: TRBJ1-6; V: TRBV4-1; CDR3: ASSRPREQGNSPLH
J: TRBJ1-5; V: TRBV11-2; CDR3: ASSLGPGQVSH
J: TRBJ2-3; V: TRBV25-1; CDR3: ASSEWSGGTTDTQY
J: TRBJ2-5; V: TRBV7-8; CDR3: ASSASRIAGDREETQY
J: TRBJ1-6; V: TRBV6-9; CDR3: ATMLGGVNSPLH
J: TRBJ2-3; V: TRBV7-8; CDR3: ASSLLGNQGARDTQY
J: TRBJ2-1; V: TRBV7-2; CDR3: ASSPWDSGINEQF
J: .; V: TRBV7-9; CDR3: ASSVSTSSEQY
J: TRBJ2-1; V: TRBV20-1; CDR3: SASLAEHYNEQF
J: TRBJ2-7; V: TRBV2; CDR3: ASSGSGLAGGPPYEQY
J: TRBJ2-1; V: TRBV5-5; CDR3: ASSFGGRDNEQF